These 6 T cell receptor beta chains were sequenced from one sample in a study of blood T cell repertoires in COVID-19. Clones were sequenced by immunoSEQ multiplex PCR, and TCRdb holds only the in-frame ones, with some missing. The data show some 130,000 clones, with more than 75% seen just once and approximately 11% held by the top ten. The specimen sequenced was peripheral blood. The receptor set was obtained from a man between 60 and 75 years old who had recovered from COVID-19.

The chain couples TRBV4-3 to TRBJ2-1; weak D call: TRBD2 (5 bases). This CDR3 comprises 15 residues. Germline CDR1 and CDR2: LGHNA and YSLEER. V was shortened by 3 bases and J by 5 bases, with 14 bases between the two germline ends. The CDR3 sequence: CASSHGVAFHNEQFF. The DNA of the CDR3 is TGCGCCAGCAGCCATGGAGTAGCGTTCCACAATGAGCAGTTCTTC.

The CDR3, as DNA: TGTGCCAGCAGTTTCTCGAACACCGGGGAGCTGTTTTTT. Translation gives CASSFSNTGELFF. This chain uses TRBV12-3 or TRBV12-4 with TRBJ2-2; D is unclear. There are 13 residues in the CDR3. V shed 3 bases and J shed 0 bases, with 2 bases lying between them.

The genes are TRBV28 and TRBJ1-1, with D possibly being TRBD1 (5 bases). V lost 4 bases and J lost 6, with 21 bases in between. The CDR3 has 16 residues. CDR1 is MDHEN and CDR2 is SYDVKM in the germline V gene. The CDR3 bases are TGTGCCAGCAGTTCCGCGTCGTGGGGCCCCTACGCTGAAGCTTTCTTT. It is translated as CASSSASWGPYAEAFF.

V is TRBV5-1 and J is TRBJ2-5, with 12 bases fitting TRBD2. The V gene end was trimmed by 3 bases and the J gene end by 2 bases; junction bases not matched to a gene: 5. The CDR3 spans 16 residues. Germline CDR1 reads SGHRS; CDR2 reads YFSETQ. This CDR3 reads CASSSGLAGLQETQYF. CDR3 in DNA: TGCGCCAGCAGCTCCGGACTAGCGGGATTACAAGAGACCCAGTACTTC. Supplemented by reference TRBV5-1 and TRBJ2-5, the full variable domain reads KAGVTQTPRYLIKTRGQQVTLSCSPISGHRSVSWYQQTPGQGLQFLFEYFSETQRNKGNFPGRFSGRQFSNSRSEMNVSTLELGDSALYLCASSSGLAGLQETQYFGPGTRLLVL.

The genes are TRBV7-2 and TRBJ1-5; the D gene is possibly TRBD1 (6 bases). Germline values: CDR1 SGHTA, CDR2 FQGNSA. The CDR3 sequence is 14 residues long. Trimming cost V 0 bases and J 5 bases, with 8 bases left between them. In DNA, the CDR3 is TGTGCCAGCAGCTTAGCCAGGGGAGATCAGCCCCAGCATTTT. This sequence encodes CASSLARGDQPQHF.

The V and J genes are TRBV7-9 and TRBJ2-3; TRBD2 agrees at 15 bases. V trimming: 3 bases; J trimming: 6 bases; junction bases outside the gene matches: 4. Germline V gives CDR1 SEHNR, CDR2 FQNEAQ (reference sequence). This CDR3 region has 16 residues. The CDR3 is CASSLGLAGGSDTQYF. CDR3 nucleotides: TGTGCCAGCAGCTTGGGACTAGCGGGGGGTTCCGATACGCAGTATTTT.